Below, 32 T cell receptor beta chains from the same sample are listed, as sequenced in a study of CD8 T cells in Susac syndrome. RNA totalling about 0.45 to 1 ug underwent reverse transcription with random hexamers. TCRdb ran MiXCR on the immunoSEQ multiplex PCR reads and lists one entry per CDR3 protein. The sample yields around 180,000 distinct CDR3 sequences, roughly 92% seen once. The sample was CD4+ T cells from PBMCs. The receptors originated from a human donor with multiple sclerosis.

The J gene is TRBJ2-5, the V gene TRBV4-3, with 7 positions matching TRBD2. Germline V gives CDR1 LGHNA, CDR2 YSLEER. J was trimmed by 8 bases and V by 0 bases; bases with no gene match: 3. The CDR3 length is 13 residues. The CDR3: CASSQESGVTQYF. The CDR3 nucleotides are TGCGCCAGCAGCCAAGAGAGCGGGGTCACCCAGTACTTC.

The count of this clonotype is one. The V gene is TRBV5-6, the J gene TRBJ2-5; no definite D call. Trimming left V 3 bases short and J 7 bases short, with 13 bases between. The germline gives CDR1 SGHDT, CDR2 YYEEEE. The CDR3 has 13 residues. This CDR3 reads CASSSTWVGTQYF. CDR3 in DNA: TGTGCCAGCAGCTCGACTTGGGTAGGGACCCAGTACTTC.

The rearrangement links TRBV6-2 or TRBV6-3 to TRBJ2-7; the match to TRBD1 covers 7 bases. CDR1 and CDR2 (germline): MNHEY, SVGEGT. This CDR3 has 15 amino acids. The V gene end was trimmed by 2 bases and the J gene end by 3 bases; junction bases not matched to a gene: 7. The DNA for the CDR3 is TGTGCCAGCAGTTACGGGTACAGGGGTAACTACGAGCAGTACTTC. Amino acid sequence: CASSYGYRGNYEQYF.

Only one count was recorded for this clonotype. J is TRBJ2-3 and V is TRBV27; possible D gene TRBD2, 6 bases. Trimming pared 7 bases from V and 4 bases from J, leaving 15 bases between. The germline V gene has CDR1 MNHEY and CDR2 SMNVEV (reference sequence). The CDR3 consists of 14 residues. CDR3 coding DNA: TGTGCCAGCAATCCCGGGAGACATGCAGATACGCAGTATTTT. It yields the protein CASNPGRHADTQYF.

This chain joins TRBV7-9 and TRBJ2-1; D is perhaps TRBD2 (5 bases). The V and J ends lost 4 bases and 10 bases respectively, with 14 bases between them. CDR1 and CDR2 from the germline V gene are SEHNR and FQNEAQ (reference sequence). This CDR3 is 13 amino acids long. CDR3 loop: CASSSVQAGEQFF. In nucleotides, the CDR3 is TGTGCCAGCAGCTCGGTCCAGGCGGGCGAGCAGTTCTTC.

The count of this clonotype is one. The gene calls are TRBV7-2 and TRBJ1-1, with D possibly being TRBD1 (6 bases). Germline CDR1 and CDR2: SGHTA and FQGNSA. V was cut by 2 bases and J by 1 base, with 14 bases left in between. The CDR3 is made up of 16 amino acids. CDR3 in DNA: TGTGCCAGCAGCTTATCTGCGGACAGACCGAACACTGAAGCTTTCTTT. It translates to CASSLSADRPNTEAFF. Complete variable domain (other parts from reference TRBV7-2 and TRBJ1-1): GAGVSQSPSNKVTEKGKDVELRCDPISGHTALYWYRQSLGQGLEFLIYFQGNSAPDKSGLPSDRFSAERTGGSVSTLTIQRTQQEDSAVYLCASSLSADRPNTEAFFGQGTRLTVV.

The rearrangement uses TRBV6-2 or TRBV6-3 and TRBJ1-6; 8 bases are shared with TRBD1. J was trimmed by 5 bases and V by 5 bases; bases with no gene match: 5. The germline gives CDR1 MNHEY, CDR2 SVGEGT. The CDR3 length is 15 residues. CDR3 amino acids: CASSLRTGNNSPLHF. In DNA form, the CDR3 reads TGTGCCAGCAGTCTACGGACAGGGAATAATTCACCCCTCCACTTT.

The V call is TRBV30, the J call TRBJ2-1, with 16 bases identical to TRBD2. The germline gives CDR1 GTSNPN, CDR2 SVGIG (reference sequence). This CDR3 has 17 residues. The trim removed 1 base at V and 6 bases at J, leaving 6 bases unmatched. CDR3 DNA: TGTGCCTGGAGTGCCGGGACTAGCGGGGGGGCCGGCAATGAGCAGTTCTTC. It translates to CAWSAGTSGGAGNEQFF.

V and J are TRBV3-1 and TRBJ1-4, with D perhaps matching TRBD1 (5 bases). This CDR3 comprises 14 residues. Per the germline V gene, CDR1 is LGHDT and CDR2 is YNNKEL (reference sequence). The ends were cut back, 4 bases at V and 7 bases at J, with 13 bases in the middle. The CDR3 bases are TGTGCCAGCAGCCCAACCCGGGACCTTGAAAAACTGTTTTTT. Translated: CASSPTRDLEKLFF. Drawing the rest from reference TRBV3-1 and TRBJ1-4, the complete variable domain is DTAVSQTPKYLVTQMGNDKSIKCEQNLGHDTMYWYKQDSKKFLKIMFSYNNKELIINETVPNRFSPKSPDKAHLNLHINSLELGDSAVYFCASSPTRDLEKLFFGSGTQLSVL.

CDR3 nucleotide sequence: TGTGCCAGCAGCCAAGGTTCCAGGGAGAGTGAGGCTTTCTTT. It yields the protein CASSQGSRESEAFF. The chain couples TRBV3-1 to TRBJ1-1; D might be TRBD1 (5 bases). The V end lost 1 base, the J end lost 11 bases, and 17 bases lay between the germline ends. Germline V lookup: CDR1 LGHDT, CDR2 YNNKEL (reference sequence). The CDR3 length is 14 residues.

CDR3 amino acids: CASSSTSGRWGDTQYF. DNA of the CDR3: TGTGCCAGCAGTTCCACTAGCGGGAGGTGGGGAGATACGCAGTATTTT. The V gene is TRBV28, the J gene TRBJ2-3; 12 nucleotides line up with TRBD2. Germline V gene data show CDR1 as MDHEN and CDR2 as SYDVKM. The CDR3 length is 16 residues. The V gene end was trimmed by 4 bases and the J gene end by 5 bases; junction bases not matched to a gene: 7.

The rearrangement uses TRBV5-1 and TRBJ1-6; unclear D gene. The ends were cut back, 0 bases at V and 8 bases at J, with 6 bases in the middle. From germline, CDR1 is SGHRS and CDR2 YFSETQ. The CDR3 extends over 13 amino acids. In nucleotides, the CDR3 is TGCGCCAGCAGCTTGGCCGGGTATTCACCCCTCCACTTT. Amino acid sequence: CASSLAGYSPLHF.

This rearrangement joins TRBV12-3 or TRBV12-4 to TRBJ2-4; unclear D gene. V was clipped by 7 bases and J by 0 bases, with 16 bases between them. This CDR3 has 16 residues. DNA of the CDR3: TGTGCCAGCACCCTGGAGCCCCTTTCAGCCAAAAACATTCAGTACTTC. Encoded protein: CASTLEPLSAKNIQYF.

J is TRBJ2-7 and V is TRBV12-3 or TRBV12-4; 11 nucleotides match TRBD2. The trim removed 6 bases at V and 5 bases at J, leaving 6 bases unmatched. The CDR3 contains 14 residues. DNA of the CDR3: TGTGCCAGCAGGCTTAGCGGGAGGGCCAACGAGCAGTACTTC. It yields the protein CASRLSGRANEQYF.

The genes are TRBV12-3 or TRBV12-4 and TRBJ2-6, with 8 bases fitting TRBD1. V was clipped by 3 bases and J by 0 bases; unmatched bases: 7. The CDR3 has 18 residues. The CDR3 sequence: CASSFWYRGVSGANVLTF. CDR3 sequence (DNA): TGTGCCAGCAGTTTTTGGTACAGGGGGGTCTCTGGGGCCAACGTCCTGACTTTC.

The CDR3 region is CASRFLGTTYEQYF. The CDR3 nucleotides are TGTGCCAGCCGATTCCTCGGGACAACCTACGAGCAGTACTTC. This sequence joins TRBV6-2 or TRBV6-3 and TRBJ2-7; a possible D gene is TRBD1 (6 bases). Germline CDR1 is MNHEY and CDR2 is SVGEGT. Trimming pared 8 bases from V and 2 bases from J, leaving 16 bases between. The CDR3 has 14 residues.

V usage is TRBV28 and J usage is TRBJ2-5; 9 nucleotides agree with TRBD2. J lost 5 bases, V lost 9 bases, and 13 bases had no gene match. The CDR3 has 15 residues. Germline V lookup: CDR1 MDHEN, CDR2 SYDVKM. The CDR3 nucleotides are TGTGCCAGGAACCTCAGCGGGAGGCCGGGGGAGACCCAGTACTTC. Its protein is CARNLSGRPGETQYF.

The table lists this clonotype with a count of one. V usage is TRBV9 and J usage is TRBJ2-7; D perhaps matches TRBD1 (6 bases). The germline V gene encodes CDR1 SGDLS and CDR2 YYNGEE. This CDR3 contains 15 residues. Between the trimmed V and J ends, which lost 0 bases and 0 bases, there was a span of 10 bases. The CDR3 here is CASSVGSDSSYEQYF. In DNA form, the CDR3 reads TGTGCCAGCAGCGTAGGGTCGGACAGCTCCTACGAGCAGTACTTC.

V and J are TRBV15 and TRBJ2-2, with D uncertain. Trimming pared 5 bases from V and 2 bases from J, leaving 3 bases between. The CDR3 has 12 amino acids. The germline V gene has CDR1 LNHNV and CDR2 YYDKDF (reference sequence). The CDR3: CATSLNTGELFF. In DNA, the CDR3 is TGTGCCACCAGCCTAAACACCGGGGAGCTGTTTTTT.

The chain carries TRBV20-1 and TRBJ2-5; no firm D call. The CDR3 runs to 13 residues. Germline CDR1 DFQATT, CDR2 SNEGSKA (reference sequence). Trimming removed 6 bases from V and 2 bases from J, with 13 bases in between. The CDR3 DNA is TGCAGTGCCACCCCCCCCTATCAAGAGACCCAGTACTTC. It codes for CSATPPYQETQYF.

The gene calls are TRBV2 and TRBJ1-3; no reliable D call. The CDR3 extends over 15 amino acids. The germline gives CDR1 SNHLY, CDR2 FYNNEI. Trimming pared 1 base from V and 8 bases from J, leaving 15 bases between. Here the CDR3 reads CASSEGGRRRDTIYF. CDR3 nucleotides: TGTGCCAGCAGTGAAGGAGGACGGCGAAGAGACACCATATATTTT.

V is TRBV27 and J is TRBJ2-5; 14 bases map to TRBD2. V trimming: 2 bases; J trimming: 1 base; junction bases outside the gene matches: 3. The germline V gene encodes CDR1 MNHEY and CDR2 SMNVEV (reference sequence). This CDR3 spans 17 amino acids. CDR3 sequence reads: CASSLGLAGGSQETQYF. The CDR3 coding sequence is TGTGCCAGCAGTTTAGGACTAGCGGGGGGAAGCCAAGAGACCCAGTACTTC.

This clonotype has only one observation. The V and J genes are TRBV5-6 and TRBJ1-1; possible D gene TRBD1, 5 bases. Looked up from germline, CDR1 is SGHDT and CDR2 is YYEEEE. CDR3 length: 15 amino acids. Trimming cost V 3 bases and J 4 bases, with 16 bases left between them. The CDR3 spells CASSSPLGGGTEAFF. The DNA for the CDR3 is TGTGCCAGCAGCTCTCCTTTGGGGGGGGGCACTGAAGCTTTCTTT.

The CDR3 region is CASSLEASGGARETQYF. DNA for the CDR3: TGTGCCAGCAGCTTAGAGGCTAGCGGGGGGGCCCGGGAGACCCAGTACTTC. This chain joins TRBV11-2 and TRBJ2-5; 12 bases fit TRBD2. Germline CDR1 and CDR2: SGHAT and FQNNGV. The CDR3 runs 17 residues. Germline trimming cut 0 bases from V and 5 bases from J; bases unmatched to any gene: 7.

This chain connects TRBV12-3 or TRBV12-4 to TRBJ1-5, with D possibly TRBD1 on 6 matching bases. The CDR3 contains 15 residues. Deletions cut 1 base from V and 2 bases from J, with 9 bases between. In DNA, the CDR3 is TGTGCCAGCAGTTTAGGGGGGGCGCGCAATCAGCCCCAGCATTTT. It codes for CASSLGGARNQPQHF.

The chain is built from TRBV29-1 and TRBJ1-1; tentatively, D is TRBD1 (6 bases). The V gene lost 7 bases and the J gene lost 0 bases, with 12 bases spanning the gap. The CDR3 consists of 13 residues. CDR1 is SQVTM and CDR2 is ANQGSEA in the germline V gene. This chain's CDR3 is CSGTGNLNTEAFF. CDR3 DNA: TGCAGCGGAACAGGGAACTTGAACACTGAAGCTTTCTTT.

CDR3 residues: CASRLTRGRQPEAFF. DNA for the CDR3: TGTGCCAGCAGACTAACCCGGGGGCGACAACCTGAAGCTTTCTTT. The chain uses TRBV11-2 and TRBJ1-1; perhaps TRBD1 as D (6 bases). This CDR3 spans 15 amino acids. CDR1 is SGHAT, CDR2 FQNNGV, per germline. Trimming took 6 bases from V and 6 from J, leaving 20 bases between them.

V and J are TRBV6-5 and TRBJ2-5; 10 bases line up with TRBD2. The junction had 6 bases not matched to a gene; V was cut back by 0 bases and J by 5 bases. The CDR3 has 16 amino acids. From germline, CDR1 is MNHEY and CDR2 SVGAGI. CDR3 loop: CASSYSEPGLAETQYF. CDR3 in DNA: TGTGCCAGCAGTTACTCTGAACCGGGACTAGCGGAGACCCAGTACTTC.

CDR3 loop: CASSPGIEETQYF. DNA for the CDR3: TGTGCCAGCTCCCCGGGAATAGAAGAGACCCAGTACTTC. The V gene is TRBV18, the J gene TRBJ2-5, with a tentative D call TRBD2 (5 bases). Germline assignment: CDR1 KGHSH and CDR2 LQKENI. The CDR3 has 13 residues. Trimming stripped 6 bases from V and 3 bases from J, with 11 bases between.

CDR3 protein: CASSLVAGSDTGELFF. The CDR3 nucleotides read TGCGCCAGCAGCTTGGTGGCGGGATCGGACACCGGGGAGCTGTTTTTT. The gene calls are TRBV5-1 and TRBJ2-2, with D possibly being TRBD2 (6 bases). Trimming cost V 0 bases and J 3 bases, with 12 bases left between them. The CDR3 contains 16 residues. Germline V lookup: CDR1 SGHRS, CDR2 YFSETQ.

The J gene is TRBJ1-2, the V gene TRBV5-4; the D is unclear. Trimming removed 0 bases at V and 8 bases at J, with 17 bases between. The CDR3 runs 15 residues. Looked up from germline, CDR1 is SGHNT and CDR2 is YYREEE (reference sequence). This CDR3 reads CASSLEGSERNGYTF. Here the CDR3 DNA reads TGTGCCAGCAGCTTGGAGGGCAGTGAAAGGAACGGCTACACCTTC.

The J gene is TRBJ2-7, the V gene TRBV19; possible D gene TRBD1, 6 bases. V lost 7 bases to trimming and J lost 3 bases, with 10 bases between them. CDR3 length: 12 residues. Germline V gives CDR1 LNHDA, CDR2 SQIVND (reference sequence). CDR3 in amino acids: CASNRDGYEQYF. The CDR3 DNA follows: TGTGCCAGTAACAGGGATGGCTACGAGCAGTACTTC.